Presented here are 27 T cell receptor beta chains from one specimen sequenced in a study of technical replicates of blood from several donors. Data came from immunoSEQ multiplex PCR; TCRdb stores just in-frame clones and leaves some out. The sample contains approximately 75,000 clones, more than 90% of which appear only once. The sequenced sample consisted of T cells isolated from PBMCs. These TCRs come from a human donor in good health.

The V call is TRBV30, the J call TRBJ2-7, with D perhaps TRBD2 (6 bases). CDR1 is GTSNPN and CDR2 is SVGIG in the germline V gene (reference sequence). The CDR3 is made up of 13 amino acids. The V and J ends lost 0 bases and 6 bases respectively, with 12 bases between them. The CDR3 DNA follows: TGTGCCTGGAGTGTAACGGGAGAAGGCGAGCAGTACTTC. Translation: CAWSVTGEGEQYF.

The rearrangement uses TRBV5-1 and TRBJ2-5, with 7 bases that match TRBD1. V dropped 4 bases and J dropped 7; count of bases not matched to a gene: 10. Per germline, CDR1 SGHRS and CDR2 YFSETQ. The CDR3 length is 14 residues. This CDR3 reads CASSPDRVRGTQYF. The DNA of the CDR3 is TGCGCCAGCAGCCCCGACAGGGTCCGTGGGACCCAGTACTTC. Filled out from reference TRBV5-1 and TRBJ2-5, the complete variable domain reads KAGVTQTPRYLIKTRGQQVTLSCSPISGHRSVSWYQQTPGQGLQFLFEYFSETQRNKGNFPGRFSGRQFSNSRSEMNVSTLELGDSALYLCASSPDRVRGTQYFGPGTRLLVL.

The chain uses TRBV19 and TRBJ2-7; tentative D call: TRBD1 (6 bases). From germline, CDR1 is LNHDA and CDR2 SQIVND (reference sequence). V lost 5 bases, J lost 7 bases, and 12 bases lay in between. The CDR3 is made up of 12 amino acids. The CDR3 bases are TGTGCCAGTAGTGATACAGGGTGGGAGCAGTACTTC. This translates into CASSDTGWEQYF.

CDR3 DNA sequence: TGTGCCATCAGTTCCAACAGGGGGGGAAGCACAGATACGCAGTATTTT. Translated, it gives CAISSNRGGSTDTQYF. The V gene is TRBV10-3, the J gene TRBJ2-3, with D possibly TRBD1 on 8 matching bases. With 5 bases removed from V and 0 bases from J, the gap between germline ends came to 15 bases. Germline V gene data show CDR1 as ENHRY and CDR2 as SYGVKD. This CDR3 contains 16 residues.

The CDR3 loop is CASSLSKGGLQFF. DNA of the CDR3: TGTGCCAGCAGTTTATCGAAAGGGGGACTACAGTTCTTC. The chain employs TRBV27 and TRBJ2-1, with D perhaps TRBD2 (7 bases). The V end lost 0 bases, the J end lost 13 bases, and 13 bases lay between the germline ends. There are 13 residues in the CDR3. The germline V gene encodes CDR1 MNHEY and CDR2 SMNVEV (reference sequence).

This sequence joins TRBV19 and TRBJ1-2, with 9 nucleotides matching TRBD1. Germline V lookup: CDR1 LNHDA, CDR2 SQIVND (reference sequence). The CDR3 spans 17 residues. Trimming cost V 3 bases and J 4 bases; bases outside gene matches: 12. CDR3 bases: TGTGCCAGTAGTATTTATCAGGACAGGGGAATATTCTATGGCTACACCTTC. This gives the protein CASSIYQDRGIFYGYTF.

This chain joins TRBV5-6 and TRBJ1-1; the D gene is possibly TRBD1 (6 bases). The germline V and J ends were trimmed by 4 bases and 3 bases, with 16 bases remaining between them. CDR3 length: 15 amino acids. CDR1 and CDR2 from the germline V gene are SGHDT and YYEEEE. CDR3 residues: CASSQPTGFDTEAFF. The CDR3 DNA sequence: TGTGCCAGCAGCCAGCCCACAGGGTTTGACACTGAAGCTTTCTTT. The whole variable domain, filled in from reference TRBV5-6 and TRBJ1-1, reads DAGVTQSPTHLIKTRGQQVTLRCSPKSGHDTVSWYQQALGQGPQFIFQYYEEEERQRGNFPDRFSGHQFPNYSSELNVNALLLGDSALYLCASSQPTGFDTEAFFGQGTRLTVV.

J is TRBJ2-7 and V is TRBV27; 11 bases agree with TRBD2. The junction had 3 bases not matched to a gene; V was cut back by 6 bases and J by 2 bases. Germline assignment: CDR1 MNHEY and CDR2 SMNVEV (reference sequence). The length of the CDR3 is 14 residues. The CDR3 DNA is TGTGCCAGCAGCCCGGGACTAGCGGCCTACGAGCAGTACTTC. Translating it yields CASSPGLAAYEQYF.

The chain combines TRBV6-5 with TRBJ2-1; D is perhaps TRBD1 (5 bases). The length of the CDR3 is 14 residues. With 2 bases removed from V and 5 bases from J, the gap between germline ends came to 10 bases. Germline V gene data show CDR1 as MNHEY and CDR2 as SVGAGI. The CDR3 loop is CASSYTTGHNEQFF. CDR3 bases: TGTGCCAGCAGTTACACCACAGGCCACAATGAGCAGTTCTTC.

The CDR3 protein is CASSSTSASGELFF. The CDR3 bases are TGTGCCAGCAGCTCCACCTCAGCTAGCGGGGAGCTGTTTTTT. The chain employs TRBV7-3 and TRBJ2-2; D is uncertain. CDR1 is SGHTA, CDR2 FQGTGA, per germline. CDR3 length: 14 residues. V was cut by 4 bases and J by 7 bases, with 13 bases left in between.

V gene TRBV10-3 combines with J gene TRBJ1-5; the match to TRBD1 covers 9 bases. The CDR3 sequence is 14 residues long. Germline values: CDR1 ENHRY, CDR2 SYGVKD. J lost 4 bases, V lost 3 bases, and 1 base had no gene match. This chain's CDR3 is CAISDGQGNQPQHF. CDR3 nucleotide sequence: TGTGCCATCAGTGACGGACAGGGGAATCAGCCCCAGCATTTT.

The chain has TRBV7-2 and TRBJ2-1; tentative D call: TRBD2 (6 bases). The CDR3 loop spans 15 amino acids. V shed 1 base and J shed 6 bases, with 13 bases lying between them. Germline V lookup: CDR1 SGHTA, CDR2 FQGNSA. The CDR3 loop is CASSLDVRGGNEQFF. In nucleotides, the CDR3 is TGTGCCAGCAGCTTAGATGTGCGGGGTGGCAATGAGCAGTTCTTC. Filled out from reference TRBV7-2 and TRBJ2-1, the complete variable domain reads GAGVSQSPSNKVTEKGKDVELRCDPISGHTALYWYRQSLGQGLEFLIYFQGNSAPDKSGLPSDRFSAERTGGSVSTLTIQRTQQEDSAVYLCASSLDVRGGNEQFFGPGTRLTVL.

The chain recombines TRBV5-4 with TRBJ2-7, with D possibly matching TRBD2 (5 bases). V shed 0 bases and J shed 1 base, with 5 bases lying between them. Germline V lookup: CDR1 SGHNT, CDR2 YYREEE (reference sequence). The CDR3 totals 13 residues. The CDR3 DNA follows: TGTGCCAGCAGCTTGGGGGAGTCCTACGAGCAGTACTTC. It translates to CASSLGESYEQYF.

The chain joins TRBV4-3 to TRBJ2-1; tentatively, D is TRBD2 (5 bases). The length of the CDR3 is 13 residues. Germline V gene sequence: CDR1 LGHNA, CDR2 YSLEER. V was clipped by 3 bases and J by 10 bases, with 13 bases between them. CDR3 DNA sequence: TGCGCCAGCAGCCATCCTGAGGGCAACGAGCAGTTCTTC. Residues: CASSHPEGNEQFF.

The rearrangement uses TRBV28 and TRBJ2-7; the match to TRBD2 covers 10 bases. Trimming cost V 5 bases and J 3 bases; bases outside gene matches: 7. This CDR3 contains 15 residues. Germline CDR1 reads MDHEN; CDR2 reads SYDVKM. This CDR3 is CASSITSGISYEQYF. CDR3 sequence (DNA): TGTGCCAGCAGTATCACTAGCGGGATTAGCTACGAGCAGTACTTC.

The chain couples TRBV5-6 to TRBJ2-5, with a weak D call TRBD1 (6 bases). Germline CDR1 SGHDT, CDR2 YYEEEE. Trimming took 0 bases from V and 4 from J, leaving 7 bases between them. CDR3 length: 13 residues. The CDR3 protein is CASSLDRVETQYF. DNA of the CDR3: TGTGCCAGCAGCTTGGACAGGGTAGAGACCCAGTACTTC.

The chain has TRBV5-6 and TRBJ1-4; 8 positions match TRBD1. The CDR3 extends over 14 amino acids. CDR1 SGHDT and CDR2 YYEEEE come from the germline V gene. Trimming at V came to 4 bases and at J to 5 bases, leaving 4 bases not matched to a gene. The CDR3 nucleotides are TGTGCCAGCAGCGGGACAGGCCAGAATGAAAAACTGTTTTTT. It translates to CASSGTGQNEKLFF.

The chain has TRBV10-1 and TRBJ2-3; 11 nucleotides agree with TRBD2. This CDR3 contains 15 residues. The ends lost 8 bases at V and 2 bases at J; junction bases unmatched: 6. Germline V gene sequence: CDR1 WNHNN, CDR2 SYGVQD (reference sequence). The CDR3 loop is CASSLAGDTTDTQYF. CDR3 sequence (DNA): TGCGCCAGCTCACTAGCGGGAGACACCACAGATACGCAGTATTTT.

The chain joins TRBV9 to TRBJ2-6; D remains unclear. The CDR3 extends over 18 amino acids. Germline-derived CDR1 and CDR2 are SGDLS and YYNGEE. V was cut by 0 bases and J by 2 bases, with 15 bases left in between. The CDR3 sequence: CASSVELFPTTGANVLTF. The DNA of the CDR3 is TGTGCCAGCAGCGTAGAACTCTTTCCCACTACTGGGGCCAACGTCCTGACTTTC. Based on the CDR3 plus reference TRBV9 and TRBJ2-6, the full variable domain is DSGVTQTPKHLITATGQRVTLRCSPRSGDLSVYWYQQSLDQGLQFLIQYYNGEERAKGNILERFSAQQFPDLHSELNLSSLELGDSALYFCASSVELFPTTGANVLTFGAGSRLTVL.

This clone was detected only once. In nucleotides, the CDR3 is TGTGCCTGGAGTGTACCTTCGGACACCAACTTCTACGAGCAGTACTTC. Protein product: CAWSVPSDTNFYEQYF. V is TRBV30 and J is TRBJ2-7; TRBD1 is a possible D gene (5 bases). Germline lookup yields CDR1 GTSNPN and CDR2 SVGIG (reference sequence). With 0 bases removed from V and 3 bases from J, the gap between germline ends came to 18 bases. This CDR3 comprises 16 residues.

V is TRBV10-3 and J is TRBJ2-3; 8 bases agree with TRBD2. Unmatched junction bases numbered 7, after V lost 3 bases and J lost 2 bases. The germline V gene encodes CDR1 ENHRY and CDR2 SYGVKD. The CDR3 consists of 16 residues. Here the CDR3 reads CAISDRAGDVTDTQYF. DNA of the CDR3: TGTGCCATCAGTGACCGAGCGGGAGATGTCACAGATACGCAGTATTTT.

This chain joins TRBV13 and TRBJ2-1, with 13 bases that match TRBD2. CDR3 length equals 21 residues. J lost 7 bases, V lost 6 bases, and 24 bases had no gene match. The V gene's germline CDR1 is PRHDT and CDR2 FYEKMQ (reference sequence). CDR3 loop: CASRPREKLAGGIPPGNEQFF. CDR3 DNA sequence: TGTGCCAGCAGACCACGGGAGAAACTAGCGGGAGGGATACCACCCGGGAATGAGCAGTTCTTC.

CDR3 bases: TGTGCTCTGGGGGGGGACACGGGGCCATATAGCAATCAGCCCCAGCATTTT. Its protein is CALGGDTGPYSNQPQHF. The V call is TRBV30, the J call TRBJ1-5; maybe TRBD1 (6 bases). Germline V gene lookup returns CDR1 GTSNPN and CDR2 SVGIG (reference sequence). There are 17 residues in the CDR3. Combining the CDR3 with reference TRBV30 and TRBJ1-5 gives the whole variable domain SQTIHQWPATLVQPVGSPLSLECTVEGTSNPNLYWYRQAAGRGLQLLFYSVGIGQISSEVPQNLSASRPQDRQFILSSKKLLLSDSGFYLCALGGDTGPYSNQPQHFGDGTRLSIL.

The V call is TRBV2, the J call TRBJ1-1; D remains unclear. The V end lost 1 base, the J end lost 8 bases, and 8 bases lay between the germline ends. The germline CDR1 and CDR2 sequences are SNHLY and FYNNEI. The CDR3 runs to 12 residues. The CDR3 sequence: CASSEEHPEAFF. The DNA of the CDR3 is TGTGCCAGCAGTGAAGAACACCCAGAAGCTTTCTTT.

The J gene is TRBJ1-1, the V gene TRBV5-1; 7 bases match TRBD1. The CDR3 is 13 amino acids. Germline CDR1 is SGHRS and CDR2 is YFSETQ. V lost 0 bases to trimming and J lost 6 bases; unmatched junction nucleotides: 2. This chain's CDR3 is CASSLGGGPEAFF. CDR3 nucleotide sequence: TGCGCCAGCAGCTTGGGAGGGGGCCCTGAAGCTTTCTTT.

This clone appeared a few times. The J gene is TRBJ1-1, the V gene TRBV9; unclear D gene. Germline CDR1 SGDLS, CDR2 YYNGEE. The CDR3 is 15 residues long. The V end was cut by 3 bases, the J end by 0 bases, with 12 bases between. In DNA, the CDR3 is TGTGCCAGCAGCGACCCTAGAGGAATGAACACTGAAGCTTTCTTT. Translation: CASSDPRGMNTEAFF.

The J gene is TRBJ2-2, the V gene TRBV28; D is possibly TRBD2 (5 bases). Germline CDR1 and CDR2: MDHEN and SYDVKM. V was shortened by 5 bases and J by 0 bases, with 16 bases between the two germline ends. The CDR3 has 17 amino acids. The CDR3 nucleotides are TGTGCCAGCAGTAGACTAACCTTTCCTGCGAACACCGGGGAGCTGTTTTTT. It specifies CASSRLTFPANTGELFF.